This is a list of T cell receptor beta chains from one sample in a study of T-cell reconstitution after alpha-beta-depleted transplantation in children. TCRdb processed the PCR reads anew with MiXCR; each CDR3 protein has one entry. The sample yields 90,000 to 100,000 distinct CDR3 sequences, 23% seen once. Material: PBMCs, obtained before TCRalphabeta/CD19-depleted stem cell transplant. Receptors were obtained from a boy younger than 10 with acute lymphoblastic leukemia, due to receive a stem cell transplant. The CDR3 runs from the conserved cysteine through the conserved F or W. The D gene is left open where the match is weak. Clone size is not always given. Where it is, it says once, few, many or a class for expanded clones.

d_gene: -
abundance: -
v_gene: TRBV10-3
j_gene: TRBJ2-1
CDR3nt: TGTGCCATCAGTCGGGACTCCTACAATGAGCAGTTCTTC
CDR3aa: CAISRDSYNEQFF

d_gene: TRBD2
abundance: many
v_gene: TRBV29-1
j_gene: TRBJ2-1
CDR3nt: TGCAGCGTTGCCCCTAGCGGGAGAGGCAATGAGCAGTTCTTC
CDR3aa: CSVAPSGRGNEQFF

d_gene: -
abundance: many
v_gene: TRBV29-1
j_gene: TRBJ2-2
CDR3nt: TGCAGCGTTGCAAGGAACACCGGGGAGCTGTTTTTT
CDR3aa: CSVARNTGELFF

d_gene: -
abundance: few
v_gene: TRBV6-1
j_gene: TRBJ1-1
CDR3nt: TGTGCCAGCGCGACGCGGGGCCGGAACACTGAAGCTTTCTTT
CDR3aa: CASATRGRNTEAFF

d_gene: -
abundance: -
v_gene: TRBV9
j_gene: TRBJ1-1
CDR3nt: TGTGCCAGCAGCCCCGGGGTCGCGAACACTGAAGCTTTCTTT
CDR3aa: CASSPGVANTEAFF

d_gene: TRBD1
abundance: few
v_gene: TRBV28
j_gene: TRBJ2-7
CDR3nt: TGTGCCACCGACAAAAGGACAGGGGGATTTGAGCAGTACTTC
CDR3aa: CATDKRTGGFEQYF

d_gene: -
abundance: few
v_gene: TRBV5-6
j_gene: TRBJ2-1
CDR3nt: TGTGCCAGCAGCTTGGTCCGAAGCGAGCAGTTCTTC
CDR3aa: CASSLVRSEQFF

d_gene: -
abundance: -
v_gene: TRBV15
j_gene: TRBJ1-2
CDR3nt: TGTGCCACCAGCGGGGATGGCGGCTATGGCTACACCTTC
CDR3aa: CATSGDGGYGYTF

d_gene: TRBD1
abundance: -
v_gene: TRBV3-1
j_gene: TRBJ1-2
CDR3nt: TGTGCCAGCAGCCAGGACAGGTACTATGGCTACACCTTC
CDR3aa: CASSQDRYYGYTF

d_gene: TRBD1
abundance: -
v_gene: TRBV7-8
j_gene: TRBJ2-5
CDR3nt: TGTGCCAGCAGCCCAAGAGGGGGCGCGGTTGAGACCCAGTACTTC
CDR3aa: CASSPRGGAVETQYF

d_gene: TRBD1
abundance: -
v_gene: TRBV5-1
j_gene: TRBJ2-1
CDR3nt: TGCGCCAGCAGCAATACAGGGGTAGGCTACAATGAGCAGTTCTTC
CDR3aa: CASSNTGVGYNEQFF

d_gene: -
abundance: many
v_gene: TRBV29-1
j_gene: TRBJ2-3
CDR3nt: TGCAGCGTTGAAGATCGACTGGCGGTTAGCACAGATACGCAGTATTTT
CDR3aa: CSVEDRLAVSTDTQYF

d_gene: -
abundance: many
v_gene: TRBV5-1
j_gene: TRBJ2-3
CDR3nt: TGCGCCAGCAGCTTGCAGAGCACAGATACGCAGTATTTT
CDR3aa: CASSLQSTDTQYF

d_gene: TRBD2
abundance: -
v_gene: TRBV20-1
j_gene: TRBJ2-3
CDR3nt: TGCAGTGCTCAGCCGGCTAGCGGACCACGTACGCAGTATTTT
CDR3aa: CSAQPASGPRTQYF

d_gene: TRBD1
abundance: few
v_gene: TRBV5-1
j_gene: TRBJ2-7
CDR3nt: TGCGCCAGCAGCCTTACCACCGGGACAGGGGGAGGGTACGAGCAGTACTTC
CDR3aa: CASSLTTGTGGGYEQYF

d_gene: -
abundance: -
v_gene: TRBV12-3/TRBV12-4
j_gene: TRBJ1-1
CDR3nt: TGTGCCAGCAGTTTTCTACCGGGGGGAACTGAAGCTTTCTTT
CDR3aa: CASSFLPGGTEAFF

d_gene: TRBD2
abundance: -
v_gene: TRBV20-1
j_gene: TRBJ2-7
CDR3nt: TGCAGTGCGCCCGGGAGGGTCCTTTCTGGAGAGCAGTACTTC
CDR3aa: CSAPGRVLSGEQYF

d_gene: TRBD2
abundance: -
v_gene: TRBV12-3/TRBV12-4
j_gene: TRBJ2-1
CDR3nt: TGTGCCAGCAGTTTTAGCGGGAGAACCCTTTTCTACAAAGAGCAGTTCTTC
CDR3aa: CASSFSGRTLFYKEQFF

d_gene: -
abundance: few
v_gene: TRBV29-1
j_gene: TRBJ2-1
CDR3nt: TGCAGCGAATCGGGCGCTGGGGAGCAGTTCTTC
CDR3aa: CSESGAGEQFF

d_gene: TRBD1
abundance: -
v_gene: TRBV27
j_gene: TRBJ1-1
CDR3nt: TGTGCCAGCAGTCCCGACAGGGAAGGGACTGAAGCTTTCTTT
CDR3aa: CASSPDREGTEAFF

d_gene: TRBD2
abundance: few
v_gene: TRBV2
j_gene: TRBJ2-3
CDR3nt: TGTGCCAGCATAGCGGGAGGGAGCACAGATACGCAGTATTTT
CDR3aa: CASIAGGSTDTQYF

d_gene: -
abundance: -
v_gene: TRBV6-1
j_gene: TRBJ1-1
CDR3nt: TGTGCCAGCAAAACCTCAAGCGGGGGGCTAGGCACTGAAGCTTTCTTT
CDR3aa: CASKTSSGGLGTEAFF

d_gene: -
abundance: once
v_gene: TRBV5-5
j_gene: TRBJ2-7
CDR3nt: TGTGCCAGCAGCTTTCCTGGAGCGTCCTACGAGCAGTACTTC
CDR3aa: CASSFPGASYEQYF

d_gene: TRBD2
abundance: few
v_gene: TRBV20-1
j_gene: TRBJ2-4
CDR3nt: TGCAGTGCCGACGGGAGGACCAAAAACATTCAGTACTTC
CDR3aa: CSADGRTKNIQYF

d_gene: -
abundance: -
v_gene: TRBV15
j_gene: TRBJ2-2
CDR3nt: TGTGCCACCAGCAACGGAGGACATACGAACACCGGGGAGCTGTTTTTT
CDR3aa: CATSNGGHTNTGELFF

d_gene: TRBD1
abundance: few
v_gene: TRBV3-1
j_gene: TRBJ1-4
CDR3nt: TGTGCCAGCAGCCTCCGGACAGGGAAGCATGAAAAACTGTTTTTT
CDR3aa: CASSLRTGKHEKLFF

d_gene: TRBD2
abundance: -
v_gene: TRBV28
j_gene: TRBJ2-3
CDR3nt: TGTGCCAGCACCAAGGCACTAGCGCGCACAGATACGCAGTATTTT
CDR3aa: CASTKALARTDTQYF

d_gene: -
abundance: -
v_gene: TRBV5-6
j_gene: TRBJ2-6
CDR3nt: TGTGCCAGCAGCTTGGAGACAGGCGTACGATCCAACGTCCTGACTTTC
CDR3aa: CASSLETGVRSNVLTF

d_gene: -
abundance: -
v_gene: TRBV10-1
j_gene: TRBJ2-1
CDR3nt: TGCGCCAGCAGTGAGAATCGAAATGAGCAGTTCTTC
CDR3aa: CASSENRNEQFF

d_gene: -
abundance: -
v_gene: TRBV27
j_gene: TRBJ1-6
CDR3nt: TGTGCCAGCAGTTTATGGCCGGCCAATAATTCACCCCTCCACTTT
CDR3aa: CASSLWPANNSPLHF

d_gene: -
abundance: -
v_gene: TRBV7-2
j_gene: TRBJ1-1
CDR3nt: TGTGCCAGCAGCTTAGACCGGTGGAGCAACACTGAAGCTTTCTTT
CDR3aa: CASSLDRWSNTEAFF

d_gene: TRBD2
abundance: -
v_gene: TRBV14
j_gene: TRBJ2-7
CDR3nt: TGTGCCAGCAGCCAAGTTGGGACTAGCGGCCCCCCAAGCTCCTACGAGCAGTACTTC
CDR3aa: CASSQVGTSGPPSSYEQYF

d_gene: -
abundance: few
v_gene: TRBV15
j_gene: TRBJ2-6
CDR3nt: TGTGCCACCAGCAGAGAGGGAGACTCGAACTCTGGGGCCAACGTCCTGACTTTC
CDR3aa: CATSREGDSNSGANVLTF

d_gene: -
abundance: few
v_gene: TRBV20-1
j_gene: TRBJ2-7
CDR3nt: TGCAGTGCTAGGGTTCAGGGCAGGGCCTCCTACGAGCAGTACTTC
CDR3aa: CSARVQGRASYEQYF

d_gene: -
abundance: -
v_gene: TRBV7-9
j_gene: TRBJ1-1
CDR3nt: TGTGCCAGCAGCTCCACCGGGCAGGGCCCAATGTGGGCTTTCTTT
CDR3aa: CASSSTGQGPMWAFF

d_gene: TRBD2
abundance: -
v_gene: TRBV12-3/TRBV12-4
j_gene: TRBJ2-5
CDR3nt: TGTGCCAGCAGCCGGACTGGGGGGGTCCAGTACTTC
CDR3aa: CASSRTGGVQYF

d_gene: -
abundance: -
v_gene: TRBV7-8
j_gene: TRBJ2-7
CDR3nt: TGTGCCAGCAGCTTAGCACTACAGGGTGGCGAGCAGTACTTC
CDR3aa: CASSLALQGGEQYF

d_gene: TRBD1
abundance: many
v_gene: TRBV9
j_gene: TRBJ1-6
CDR3nt: TGTGCCAGCAGCGTACAGGGGGCGAATTCACCCCTCCACTTT
CDR3aa: CASSVQGANSPLHF

d_gene: TRBD2
abundance: -
v_gene: TRBV15
j_gene: TRBJ2-1
CDR3nt: TGTGCCACCAGCAGAGAAGCGGGGACTAGACCCTACAATGAGCAGTTCTTC
CDR3aa: CATSREAGTRPYNEQFF

d_gene: -
abundance: -
v_gene: TRBV29-1
j_gene: TRBJ2-5
CDR3nt: TGCAGCGTTTCGGGCGGAGGGGCCGTTTTGGAGACCCAGTACTTC
CDR3aa: CSVSGGGAVLETQYF

d_gene: -
abundance: -
v_gene: TRBV20-1
j_gene: TRBJ2-3
CDR3nt: TGCAGTGCTAGAGTAATAGCGGTCACAGATACGCAGTATTTT
CDR3aa: CSARVIAVTDTQYF

d_gene: TRBD2
abundance: -
v_gene: TRBV11-1
j_gene: TRBJ2-3
CDR3nt: TGTGCCAGCTCGAGGGCTAGCGGAGGGGTCTCGGGCTCAGATACGCAGTATTTT
CDR3aa: CASSRASGGVSGSDTQYF